These 31 T cell receptor beta chains came from one sample sequenced in a study. TCRdb called the RT-PCR reads again in MiXCR, with one record for every CDR3 protein. The table has 550,000 to 750,000 distinct CDR3 sequences, over 12% seen once. Sequenced sample: memory CD4+ T cells from blood. These receptors were taken from a female donor in good health, serving as a healthy control.

The chain joins TRBV18 to TRBJ1-2, with 11 bases that match TRBD1. CDR1 and CDR2 from the germline V gene are KGHSH and LQKENI. The CDR3 covers 16 residues. The junction had 5 bases not matched to a gene; V was cut back by 0 bases and J by 5 bases. The CDR3 coding sequence is TGTGCCAGCTCACCACCCCCCGGGACAGGGGGTTATGGCTACACCTTC. This codes for CASSPPPGTGGYGYTF.

The gene calls are TRBV24-1 and TRBJ1-2; unclear D gene. The CDR3 extends over 17 amino acids. V gave up 2 bases and J gave up 4 bases, with 19 bases separating them. Looked up from germline, CDR1 is KGHDR and CDR2 is SFDVKD. CDR3 bases: TGTGCCACCAGTGATTCCTCGGAGGCAGAGCCGTTCTATGGCTACACCTTC. Translated: CATSDSSEAEPFYGYTF.

This clonotype was seen more than once but under ten times. V usage is TRBV28 and J usage is TRBJ2-7; TRBD2 matches at 7 bases. Trimming took 7 bases from V and 2 from J; bases not matched to a gene: 8. The length of the CDR3 is 14 residues. Germline V gene lookup returns CDR1 MDHEN and CDR2 SYDVKM. DNA of the CDR3: TGTGCCAGCAACCGGGCGGGACTACCCTACGAGCAGTACTTC. It codes for CASNRAGLPYEQYF.

This clonotype was detected only a few times. The chain is built from TRBV4-1 and TRBJ1-5; 8 bases agree with TRBD1. J gave up 3 bases and V 5 bases, and 9 bases lay outside the gene matches. From germline, CDR1 is MGHRA and CDR2 YSYEKL. The CDR3 covers 16 residues. This CDR3 reads CASSMTGAGNNQPQHF. The CDR3, as DNA: TGCGCCAGCAGCATGACAGGGGCCGGGAACAATCAGCCCCAGCATTTT.

This clonotype was observed many times. This chain joins TRBV7-3 and TRBJ2-2, with a tentative D call TRBD2 (5 bases). This CDR3 has 14 residues. V was cut by 2 bases and J by 4 bases, with 8 bases left in between. The V gene's germline CDR1 is SGHTA and CDR2 FQGTGA. The CDR3 sequence is CASSLGAGTGELFF. The CDR3 DNA sequence: TGTGCCAGCAGCTTAGGTGCGGGCACCGGGGAGCTGTTTTTT. Full variable domain (rest looked up from reference TRBV7-3 and TRBJ2-2): GAGVSQTPSNKVTEKGKYVELRCDPISGHTALYWYRQSLGQGPEFLIYFQGTGAADDSGLPNDRFFAVRPEGSVSTLKIQRTERGDSAVYLCASSLGAGTGELFFGEGSRLTVL.

This clonotype occurred many times. V gene TRBV6-6 combines with J gene TRBJ2-1; the D is unclear. This CDR3 region has 14 residues. Germline V lookup: CDR1 MNHNY, CDR2 SVGAGI (reference sequence). V was clipped by 4 bases and J by 5 bases, with 12 bases between them. In DNA, the CDR3 is TGTGCCAGCAGTTCTTCCGGGCCCGACAATGAGCAGTTCTTC. It encodes CASSSSGPDNEQFF.

This chain links TRBV4-2 with TRBJ2-2; 10 bases fit TRBD2. The CDR3 sequence is 17 residues long. Germline V lookup: CDR1 LGHNA, CDR2 YNFKEQ. V was clipped by 0 bases and J by 6 bases; unmatched bases: 7. CDR3 region: CASSQEPAGGQPGELFF. In DNA form, the CDR3 reads TGTGCCAGCAGCCAAGAGCCAGCGGGAGGGCAGCCCGGGGAGCTGTTTTTT.

This clonotype was detected only a few times. The V gene is TRBV6-5, the J gene TRBJ2-4; 9 bases agree with TRBD1. The V gene end was trimmed by 0 bases and the J gene end by 0 bases; junction bases not matched to a gene: 6. The CDR3 length is 18 residues. CDR1 MNHEY and CDR2 SVGAGI come from the germline V gene. DNA of the CDR3: TGTGCCAGCAGTTACTCCAATCCGGGACAGGGAGCCAAAAACATTCAGTACTTC. Its protein product is CASSYSNPGQGAKNIQYF.

This clonotype was counted many times. This chain links TRBV15 with TRBJ1-1; D remains ambiguous. The CDR3 runs to 15 residues. Germline loops: CDR1 LNHNV, CDR2 YYDKDF (reference sequence). Trimming shortened V by 0 bases and J by 11 bases, and 19 bases separated the two germline ends. The CDR3 region is CATSRDRLSGTAAFF. The CDR3, as DNA: TGTGCCACCAGCAGAGATCGACTGTCTGGAACTGCTGCTTTCTTT. Together with reference TRBV15 and TRBJ1-1, the CDR3 gives the full variable domain: DAMVIQNPRYQVTQFGKPVTLSCSQTLNHNVMYWYQQKSSQAPKLLFHYYDKDFNNEADTPDNFQSRRPNTSFCFLDIRSPGLGDTAMYLCATSRDRLSGTAAFFGQGTRLTVV.

The chain links TRBV2 to TRBJ1-1; perhaps TRBD1 as D (5 bases). The V end was cut by 8 bases, the J end by 6 bases, with 16 bases between. Germline CDR1 and CDR2: SNHLY and FYNNEI. The CDR3 is made up of 13 amino acids. The CDR3 reads CASLLSRVAEAFF. In DNA, the CDR3 is TGTGCCAGCCTCCTATCCAGGGTTGCTGAAGCTTTCTTT.

CDR3 amino acids: CASSPPTSFGTEEAFF. In DNA, the CDR3 is TGTGCCAGCAGCCCACCTACTTCTTTCGGGACCGAGGAAGCTTTCTTT. V gene TRBV14 combines with J gene TRBJ1-1, with D tentatively TRBD1 (5 bases). The CDR3 totals 16 residues. Trimming pared 4 bases from V and 8 bases from J, leaving 23 bases between. Germline V CDR1 and CDR2: SGHDN, FVKESK.

This clonotype was seen at least ten times. The chain combines TRBV5-1 with TRBJ2-3, with D perhaps assigned TRBD1 or TRBD2 (6 bases each). The CDR3 runs 16 residues. The germline V gene encodes CDR1 SGHRS and CDR2 YFSETQ. Trimming removed 3 bases from V and 6 bases from J, with 20 bases in between. The CDR3 spells CASSSTAEGVSDTQYF. CDR3 bases: TGCGCCAGCAGCTCGACCGCGGAGGGGGTATCCGATACGCAGTATTTT.

This clonotype was observed a handful of times. The J gene is TRBJ1-1, the V gene TRBV24-1; D remains unclear. The ends were cut back, 3 bases at V and 0 bases at J, with 10 bases in the middle. The germline gives CDR1 KGHDR, CDR2 SFDVKD. The CDR3 is 15 amino acids. The CDR3 reads CATSDGSRMNTEAFF. In DNA, the CDR3 is TGTGCCACCAGTGATGGGAGTCGGATGAACACTGAAGCTTTCTTT.

V is TRBV5-5 and J is TRBJ2-7, with TRBD1 as a possible D gene (5 bases). The CDR3 has 13 residues. CDR1 and CDR2 (germline): SGHKS, YYEKEE (reference sequence). Trimming took 8 bases from V and 1 from J, leaving 13 bases between them. DNA of the CDR3: TGTGCCAGAGGGGCGCGAGGTTCCTACGAGCAGTACTTC. Translating gives CARGARGSYEQYF.

The rearrangement links TRBV4-3 to TRBJ2-1; 8 bases match TRBD2. After removal of 1 base from V and 0 bases from J, the junction contained 2 bases not matched to a gene. The CDR3 runs 16 residues. CDR1 LGHNA and CDR2 YSLEER come from the germline V gene. CDR3 region: CASSQGTSSSYNEQFF. CDR3 DNA sequence: TGCGCCAGCAGCCAAGGGACTAGCAGCTCCTACAATGAGCAGTTCTTC.

This clonotype was observed a handful of times. The chain combines TRBV20-1 with TRBJ2-3; 12 nucleotides align to TRBD2. This CDR3 region has 15 residues. The germline V gene has CDR1 DFQATT and CDR2 SNEGSKA (reference sequence). After removal of 2 bases from V and 4 bases from J, the junction contained 4 bases not matched to a gene. In nucleotides, the CDR3 is TGCAGTGCTAGAAGACTAGCGGGAGACCCAGATACGCAGTATTTT. It is translated as CSARRLAGDPDTQYF.

This clonotype has just a few counts. This chain links TRBV5-1 with TRBJ2-4, with D possibly called TRBD1 or TRBD2 (5 bases each). V was shortened by 0 bases and J by 7 bases, with 11 bases between the two germline ends. The CDR3 covers 14 residues. Germline CDR1 is SGHRS and CDR2 is YFSETQ. The CDR3 coding sequence is TGCGCCAGCAGCTTGGCCGGGACCAGGAACATTCAGTACTTC. Translated, it gives CASSLAGTRNIQYF.

The chain joins TRBV5-1 to TRBJ1-1; D is uncertain. Germline CDR1 reads SGHRS; CDR2 reads YFSETQ. V gave up 0 bases and J gave up 4 bases, with 7 bases separating them. The CDR3 is made up of 13 amino acids. The CDR3 DNA reads as TGCGCCAGCAGCTTGGCCGAGACCACTGAAGCTTTCTTT. Translating gives CASSLAETTEAFF. Full variable domain (rest looked up from reference TRBV5-1 and TRBJ1-1): KAGVTQTPRYLIKTRGQQVTLSCSPISGHRSVSWYQQTPGQGLQFLFEYFSETQRNKGNFPGRFSGRQFSNSRSEMNVSTLELGDSALYLCASSLAETTEAFFGQGTRLTVV.

About this clonotype: The conserved final phenylalanine or tryptophan is absent from the CDR3, which likely points to a read error. The chain joins TRBV5-5 to TRBJ2-7; 7 nucleotides agree with TRBD2. The CDR3 runs to 15 residues. With V trimmed by 4 bases and J by 3 bases, 10 bases remained unmatched. Per the germline V gene, CDR1 is SGHKS and CDR2 is YYEKEE (reference sequence). This chain's CDR3 is CASSRAGLEYYEQYS. CDR3 bases: TGTGCCAGCAGCCGGGCAGGACTAGAATACTACGAGCAGTACTCC.

The rearrangement links TRBV5-1 to TRBJ2-3; D is ambiguous. Trimming cost V 0 bases and J 2 bases, with 7 bases left between them. Germline V CDR1 and CDR2: SGHRS, YFSETQ. This CDR3 contains 14 residues. CDR3 nucleotides: TGCGCCAGCAGCTTGGAACCAGACACAGATACGCAGTATTTT. Its protein is CASSLEPDTDTQYF.

CDR3 loop: CASTNTPVGANVLTF. The DNA of the CDR3 is TGTGCCAGCACCAATACCCCCGTTGGGGCCAACGTCCTGACTTTC. The chain links TRBV27 to TRBJ2-6; no clear D gene. Per germline, CDR1 MNHEY and CDR2 SMNVEV (reference sequence). The V gene lost 7 bases and the J gene lost 3 bases, with 13 bases spanning the gap. The CDR3 consists of 15 residues.

The chain recombines TRBV6-2 or TRBV6-3 with TRBJ1-5; TRBD1 agrees at 7 bases. V shed 2 bases and J 3 bases; nucleotides not matched to a gene: 10. Germline CDR1 reads MNHEY; CDR2 reads SVGEGT. This CDR3 spans 17 amino acids. The CDR3 DNA reads as TGTGCCAGCAGTTACGACCTGGGACAGAGGATCAATCAGCCCCAGCATTTT. Its translation is CASSYDLGQRINQPQHF.

The chain is built from TRBV11-2 and TRBJ1-1; possible D gene TRBD1, 6 bases. This CDR3 contains 13 residues. The V and J ends lost 5 bases and 6 bases respectively, with 13 bases between them. CDR1 is SGHAT, CDR2 FQNNGV, per germline. CDR3 coding DNA: TGTGCCAGCAGCACAAGACGACAGGCTGAAGCTTTCTTT. Its protein product is CASSTRRQAEAFF.

There are many counts of this clonotype. V is TRBV4-1 and J is TRBJ1-5; D might be TRBD1 (5 bases). CDR1 and CDR2 (germline): MGHRA, YSYEKL. The CDR3 spans 17 residues. Trimming cost V 4 bases and J 3 bases, with 19 bases left between them. CDR3 sequence (DNA): TGCGCCAGCAGCCTGAGGGGCGAGGTGTGGGACAATCAGCCCCAGCATTTT. Its translation is CASSLRGEVWDNQPQHF.

Details on this clonotype: Being one base from a much bigger clone, this may be a read error. The chain couples TRBV20-1 to TRBJ2-5; TRBD2 matches 10 bases. The length of the CDR3 is 16 residues. Germline V lookup: CDR1 DFQATT, CDR2 SNEGSKA (reference sequence). The CDR3 region is CRARGSAGGPGETQYF. CDR3 DNA: TGCAGAGCTAGGGGGTCAGCGGGAGGGCCGGGGGAGACCCAGTACTTC.

The table lists this clonotype with many counts. The chain links TRBV20-1 to TRBJ2-3; D is uncertain. Germline CDR1 is DFQATT and CDR2 is SNEGSKA (reference sequence). Between the trimmed V and J ends, which lost 6 bases and 2 bases, there was a span of 18 bases. There are 15 residues in the CDR3. Here the CDR3 DNA reads TGCAGTGCCAGATTTGGATTAGAGGTCACAGATACGCAGTATTTT. Translating gives CSARFGLEVTDTQYF.

The chain carries TRBV3-1 and TRBJ2-2; weak D call: TRBD1 (6 bases). V lost 5 bases and J 5 bases, leaving 9 bases between the germline ends. Germline V gene data show CDR1 as LGHDT and CDR2 as YNNKEL (reference sequence). The CDR3 has 13 amino acids. In nucleotides, the CDR3 is TGTGCCAGCAGCAAACAGGGTACCGGGGAGCTGTTTTTT. It yields the protein CASSKQGTGELFF. Supplemented by reference TRBV3-1 and TRBJ2-2, the full variable domain reads DTAVSQTPKYLVTQMGNDKSIKCEQNLGHDTMYWYKQDSKKFLKIMFSYNNKELIINETVPNRFSPKSPDKAHLNLHINSLELGDSAVYFCASSKQGTGELFFGEGSRLTVL.

This clonotype has just a few counts. The chain has TRBV2 and TRBJ2-7; the D is unclear. Germline-derived CDR1 and CDR2 are SNHLY and FYNNEI. V was pared by 3 bases and J by 5 bases, with 8 bases between. This CDR3 spans 12 amino acids. CDR3 nucleotide sequence: TGTGCCAGCAGTGATTTCAACAACGAGCAGTACTTC. Its protein product is CASSDFNNEQYF.

J is TRBJ2-1 and V is TRBV9, with TRBD1 matching 7 bases. The CDR3 consists of 15 residues. V was pared by 0 bases and J by 2 bases, with 2 bases of the junction left unmatched. The germline CDR1 and CDR2 sequences are SGDLS and YYNGEE. CDR3: CASSVAGGTYNEQFF. CDR3 nucleotide sequence: TGTGCCAGCAGCGTAGCAGGGGGAACCTACAATGAGCAGTTCTTC. Complete variable domain (other parts from reference TRBV9 and TRBJ2-1): DSGVTQTPKHLITATGQRVTLRCSPRSGDLSVYWYQQSLDQGLQFLIQYYNGEERAKGNILERFSAQQFPDLHSELNLSSLELGDSALYFCASSVAGGTYNEQFFGPGTRLTVL.

This clonotype was counted ten times or more. The V call is TRBV12-3 or TRBV12-4, the J call TRBJ1-5, with D possibly TRBD1 on 5 matching bases. The length of the CDR3 is 13 residues. Trimming stripped 4 bases from V and 2 bases from J, with 6 bases between. CDR3 in amino acids: CASSSRGNQPQHF. The CDR3 DNA sequence: TGTGCCAGCAGTTCCAGGGGCAATCAGCCCCAGCATTTT.

Comment on this clonotype: A much larger clone sits a single nucleotide away, making a read error possible. This rearrangement joins TRBV20-1 to TRBJ1-2; D is uncertain. This CDR3 spans 13 amino acids. The V end was cut by 6 bases, the J end by 2 bases, with 13 bases between. The germline V gene has CDR1 DFQATT and CDR2 SNEGSKA (reference sequence). DNA of the CDR3: TGCAGTGCATCTGCCCTCAGCAACTATGGCTACACCTTC. Translating it yields CSASALSNYGYTF.